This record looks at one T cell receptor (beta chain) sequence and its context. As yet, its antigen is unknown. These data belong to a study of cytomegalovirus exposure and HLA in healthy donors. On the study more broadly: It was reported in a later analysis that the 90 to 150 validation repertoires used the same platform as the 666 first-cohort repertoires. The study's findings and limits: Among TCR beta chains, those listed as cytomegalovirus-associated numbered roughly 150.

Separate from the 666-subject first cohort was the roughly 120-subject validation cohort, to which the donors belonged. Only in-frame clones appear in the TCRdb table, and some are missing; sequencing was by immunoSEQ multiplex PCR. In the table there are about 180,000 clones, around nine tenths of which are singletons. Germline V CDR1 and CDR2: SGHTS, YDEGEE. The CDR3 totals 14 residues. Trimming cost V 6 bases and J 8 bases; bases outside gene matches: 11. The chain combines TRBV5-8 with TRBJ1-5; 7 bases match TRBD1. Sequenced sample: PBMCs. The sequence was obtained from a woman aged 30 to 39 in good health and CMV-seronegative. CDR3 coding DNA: TGTGCCAGCATCCCAGGACAGGACCGCGAGCCCCAGCATTTT. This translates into CASIPGQDREPQHF.